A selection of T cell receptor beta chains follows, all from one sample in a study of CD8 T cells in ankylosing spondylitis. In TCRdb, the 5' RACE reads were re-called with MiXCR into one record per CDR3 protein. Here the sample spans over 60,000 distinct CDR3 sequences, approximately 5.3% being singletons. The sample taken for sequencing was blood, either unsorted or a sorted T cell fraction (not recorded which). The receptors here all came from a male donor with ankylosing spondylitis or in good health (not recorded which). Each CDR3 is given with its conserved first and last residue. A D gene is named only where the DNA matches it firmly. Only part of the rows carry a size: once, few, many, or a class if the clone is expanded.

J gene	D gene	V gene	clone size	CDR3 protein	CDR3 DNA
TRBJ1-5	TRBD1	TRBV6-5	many	CASSYSRTGSNNQPQHF	TGTGCCAGCAGTTACTCAAGGACAGGGTCGAACAATCAGCCCCAGCATTTT
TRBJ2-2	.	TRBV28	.	CAGSPRLLFGELFF	TGTGCCGGCAGCCCCAGGCTCCTCTTCGGGGAGCTGTTTTTT
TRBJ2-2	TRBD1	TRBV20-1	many	CSARVRDSYTGELFF	TGCAGTGCTAGAGTACGGGACAGTTATACCGGGGAGCTGTTTTTT
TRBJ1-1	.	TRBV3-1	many	CASSRAGVVTEAFF	TGTGCCAGCAGCCGAGCAGGGGTGGTAACTGAAGCTTTCTTT
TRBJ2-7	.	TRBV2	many	CASRVQGLYEQYF	TGTGCCAGCAGGGTACAGGGACTCTACGAGCAGTACTTC
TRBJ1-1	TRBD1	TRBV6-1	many	CASSKWGTGVTEAFF	TGTGCCAGCAGTAAATGGGGTACAGGGGTCACTGAAGCTTTCTTT
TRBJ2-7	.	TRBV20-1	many	CSAHHVTSVYEQYF	TGCAGTGCTCACCACGTAACATCGGTCTACGAGCAGTACTTC
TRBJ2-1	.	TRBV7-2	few	CASSLVSEQFF	TGTGCCAGCAGCTTAGTATCTGAGCAGTTCTTC
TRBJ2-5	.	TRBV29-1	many	CSVAGVARETQYF	TGCAGCGTCGCCGGAGTAGCGAGGGAGACCCAGTACTTC
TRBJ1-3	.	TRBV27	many	CASSLGAGNTIYF	TGTGCCAGCAGTTTGGGGGCTGGAAACACCATATATTTT
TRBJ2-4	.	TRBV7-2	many	CASSSPTKNIQYF	TGTGCCAGCAGCTCCCCGACCAAAAACATTCAGTACTTC
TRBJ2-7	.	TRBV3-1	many	CASSPPRGEQYF	TGTGCCAGCAGCCCACCCCGGGGTGAGCAGTACTTC
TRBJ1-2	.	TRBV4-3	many	CASSQDLGISGYGYTF	TGCGCCAGCAGCCAAGATTTGGGGATATCGGGCTATGGCTACACCTTC
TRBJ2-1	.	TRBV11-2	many	CASSSPLFNEQFF	TGTGCCAGCAGCTCACCGCTGTTCAATGAGCAGTTCTTC
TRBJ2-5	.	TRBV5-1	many	CASSLVADRQETQYF	TGCGCCAGCAGCTTGGTGGCGGATCGTCAAGAGACCCAGTACTTC
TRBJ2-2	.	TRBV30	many	CAFLPGQNTGELFF	TGTGCCTTTCTCCCGGGACAGAACACCGGGGAGCTGTTTTTT
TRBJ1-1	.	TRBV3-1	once	CACRWQANTEAFF	TGTGCATGCAGGTGGCAGGCGAACACTGAAGCTTTCTTT
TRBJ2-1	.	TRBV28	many	CASSLASRISYNEQFF	TGTGCCAGCAGTTTAGCTAGCCGAATCTCCTACAATGAGCAGTTCTTC
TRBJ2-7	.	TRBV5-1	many	CASVREKGEQYF	TGCGCCAGCGTCAGGGAAAAGGGGGAGCAGTACTTC
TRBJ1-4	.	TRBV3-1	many	CASSRQRYGSTNEKLFF	TGTGCCAGCAGTCGACAGCGATACGGATCGACTAATGAAAAACTGTTTTTT
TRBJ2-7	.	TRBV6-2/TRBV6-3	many	CASTKSSRNLYEQYF	TGTGCCAGCACCAAAAGTTCCAGGAATCTCTACGAGCAGTACTTC
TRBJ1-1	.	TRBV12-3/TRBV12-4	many	CASLNPLNTEAFF	TGTGCCAGCCTAAACCCTTTGAACACTGAAGCTTTCTTT
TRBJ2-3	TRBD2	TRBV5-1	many	CASSEGRTSGTDTQYF	TGCGCCAGCAGCGAAGGTCGGACTAGCGGCACAGATACGCAGTATTTT
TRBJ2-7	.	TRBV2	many	CASSDSHGAYEQYF	TGTGCCAGCAGTGATTCCCACGGAGCCTACGAGCAGTACTTC
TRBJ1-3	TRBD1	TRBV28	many	CASSLQGERDTIYF	TGTGCCAGCAGTTTGCAGGGGGAGAGGGACACCATATATTTT
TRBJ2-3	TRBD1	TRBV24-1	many	CATSYRGFTDTQYF	TGTGCCACCAGCTACAGGGGGTTCACAGATACGCAGTATTTT
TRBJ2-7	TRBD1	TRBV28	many	CASSLRTGPYEQYF	TGTGCCAGCAGTCTCCGGACAGGGCCCTACGAGCAGTACTTC
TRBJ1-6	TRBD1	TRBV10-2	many	CASSGDRETFSSPLHF	TGCGCCAGCAGTGGGGACAGAGAAACCTTTTCTTCACCCCTCCACTTT
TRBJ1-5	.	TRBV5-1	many	CASSLGEEGVQPQHF	TGCGCCAGCAGCTTGGGGGAAGAGGGAGTCCAGCCCCAGCATTTT
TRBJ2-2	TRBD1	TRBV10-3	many	CAIKGTETNANTGELFF	TGTGCCATCAAGGGGACAGAAACGAACGCGAACACCGGGGAGCTGTTTTTT
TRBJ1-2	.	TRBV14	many	CASSQSLPGGYTF	TGTGCCAGCAGCCAATCCCTCCCCGGTGGCTACACCTTC
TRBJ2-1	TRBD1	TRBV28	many	CASSPGQGDYNEQFF	TGTGCCAGCTCGCCGGGACAGGGGGATTACAATGAGCAGTTCTTC
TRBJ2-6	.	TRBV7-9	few	CASSLGGESLTF	TGTGCCAGCAGCTTAGGAGGGGAGTCTCTAACTTTC
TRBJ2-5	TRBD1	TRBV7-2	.	CASRDSQETQYF	TGTGCCAGCCGGGACAGCCAAGAGACCCAGTACTTC
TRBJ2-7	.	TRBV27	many	CASSLWDYEQYF	TGTGCCAGCAGTTTATGGGACTACGAGCAGTACTTC
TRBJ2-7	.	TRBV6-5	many	CASSYSPGGVSSYEQYF	TGTGCCAGCAGTTACTCCCCAGGGGGGGTAAGCTCCTACGAGCAGTACTTC
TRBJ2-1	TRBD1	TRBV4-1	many	CASSPRDSYSYNEQFF	TGCGCCAGCAGCCCCCGGGACAGCTACTCCTACAATGAGCAGTTCTTC
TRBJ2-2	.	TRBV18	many	CASSNDRSGELFF	TGTGCCAGCTCAAACGACAGAAGCGGGGAGCTGTTTTTT
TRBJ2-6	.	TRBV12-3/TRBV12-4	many	CASRLNSGANVLTF	TGTGCCAGCAGACTTAATTCGGGGGCCAACGTCCTGACTTTC
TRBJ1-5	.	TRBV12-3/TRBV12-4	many	CASSLLGRPQHF	TGTGCCAGCAGCCTCCTGGGTCGGCCCCAGCATTTT
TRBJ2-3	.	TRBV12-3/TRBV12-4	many	CASNSGYSTDTQYF	TGTGCCAGCAATTCAGGATATTCCACAGATACGCAGTATTTT
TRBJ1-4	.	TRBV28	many	CASSREGPSNEKLFF	TGTGCCAGCAGCCGGGAGGGGCCTTCTAATGAAAAACTGTTTTTT
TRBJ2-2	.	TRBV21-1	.	CASSKEGSGGENTGELFF	TGTGCCAGCAGCAAAGAGGGTAGCGGGGGGGAGAACACCGGGGAGCTGTTTTTT
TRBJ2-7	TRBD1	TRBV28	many	CASSRGTGTYEQYF	TGTGCCAGCAGTCGTGGGACAGGGACCTACGAGCAGTACTTC
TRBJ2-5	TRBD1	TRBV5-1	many	CASSDGQVQETQYF	TGCGCCAGCAGCGATGGACAGGTACAAGAGACCCAGTACTTC
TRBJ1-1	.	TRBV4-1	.	CASDLGASSGTEAFF	TGCGCCAGCGACCTCGGGGCCTCCTCCGGCACTGAAGCTTTCTTT
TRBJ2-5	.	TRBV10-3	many	CAISDPGTGETQYF	TGTGCCATCAGTGACCCGGGAACAGGGGAGACCCAGTACTTC
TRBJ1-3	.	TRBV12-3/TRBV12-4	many	CASSHRTAGNTIYF	TGTGCCAGCAGCCACAGGACAGCTGGAAACACCATATATTTT
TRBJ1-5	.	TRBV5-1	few	CASSLLGQLNQPQHF	TGCGCCAGCAGCTTGCTAGGACAGTTGAATCAGCCCCAGCATTTT
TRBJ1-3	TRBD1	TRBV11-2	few	CASSGAWGQVSGNTIYF	TGTGCCAGCAGCGGGGCCTGGGGACAGGTCTCTGGAAACACCATATATTTT
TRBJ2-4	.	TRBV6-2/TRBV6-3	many	CASSYSVGENIQYF	TGTGCCAGCAGTTACTCGGTCGGGGAGAACATTCAGTACTTC
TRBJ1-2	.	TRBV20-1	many	CSAPRASRPPINYGYTF	TGCAGTGCTCCCCGGGCCAGCCGACCCCCCATTAACTATGGCTACACCTTC
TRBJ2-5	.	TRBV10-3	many	CAISESGGDSQETQYF	TGTGCCATCAGTGAGTCAGGAGGAGACTCCCAAGAGACCCAGTACTTC
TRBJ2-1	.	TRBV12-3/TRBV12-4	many	CASSLSRDEQFF	TGTGCCAGCAGTTTATCTAGGGATGAGCAGTTCTTC
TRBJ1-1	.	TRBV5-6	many	CASSLSRGANWVNTEAFF	TGTGCCAGCAGCTTGTCAAGGGGGGCGAATTGGGTGAACACTGAAGCTTTCTTT
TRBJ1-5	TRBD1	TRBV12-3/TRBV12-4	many	CASSFIGQGNQPQHF	TGTGCCAGCAGTTTCATTGGACAGGGCAATCAGCCCCAGCATTTT